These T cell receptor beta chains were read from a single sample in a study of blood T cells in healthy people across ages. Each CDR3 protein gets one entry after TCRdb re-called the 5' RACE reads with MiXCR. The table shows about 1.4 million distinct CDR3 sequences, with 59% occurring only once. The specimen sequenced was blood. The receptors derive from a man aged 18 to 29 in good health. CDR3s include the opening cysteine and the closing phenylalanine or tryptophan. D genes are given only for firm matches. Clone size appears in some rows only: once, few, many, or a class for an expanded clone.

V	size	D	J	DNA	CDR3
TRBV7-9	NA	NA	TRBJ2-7	TGTGCCAGCAGTGGGACCACCGACTCAAACTACGAGCAGTACTTC	CASSGTTDSNYEQYF
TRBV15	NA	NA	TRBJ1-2	TGTGCCACCTCGAGAGGGGTAAACGATGGCTACACCTTC	CATSRGVNDGYTF
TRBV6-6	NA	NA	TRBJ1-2	TGTGCCAGCAGTTATGACAGCTCAGCTAACTATGGCTACACCTTC	CASSYDSSANYGYTF
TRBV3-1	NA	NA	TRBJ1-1	TGTGCCAGCAGCGAAGGAAGCAAAACTGAAGCTTTCTTT	CASSEGSKTEAFF
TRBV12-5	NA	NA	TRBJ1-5	TGTGCTAGTGGTTTGAGTCGGGGGTTTGAGCCCCAGCATTTT	CASGLSRGFEPQHF
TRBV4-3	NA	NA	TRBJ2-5	TGCGCCAGCAGCCAAGATGGGACATCCCTCGGCGGGCAGTACTTC	CASSQDGTSLGGQYF
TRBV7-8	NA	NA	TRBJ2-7	TGTGCCAGCAGCGATTGGGACCGCACCACAACCTACGAGCAGTACTTC	CASSDWDRTTTYEQYF
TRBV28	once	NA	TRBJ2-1	TGTGCCAGCAGTTTGCTCCCCAGCTTGAATGAGCAGTTCTTC	CASSLLPSLNEQFF
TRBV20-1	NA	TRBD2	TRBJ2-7	TGCAGTGCTCCAGAGGTAGCGGGAACCTCCTACAATGAGCAGTACTTC	CSAPEVAGTSYNEQYF
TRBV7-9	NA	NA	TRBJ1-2	TGTGCCAGCAGCTTATCCGGGACGGCCTCTAACTATGGCTACACCTTC	CASSLSGTASNYGYTF
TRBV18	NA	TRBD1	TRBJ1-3	TGTGCCAGCTCGCGACAGGGGACTGGAAACACCATATATTTT	CASSRQGTGNTIYF
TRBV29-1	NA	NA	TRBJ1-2	TGCAGCGTTCTGCGGAAGGGCTACACCTTC	CSVLRKGYTF
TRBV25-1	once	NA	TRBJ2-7	TGTGCCAACAGTGACAGGTCGGTTTCAAACGAGCGGTACTTC	CANSDRSVSNERYF
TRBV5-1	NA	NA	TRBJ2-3	TGCGCCAGCAGCCCAGTGGCAGGGTTATCCGATACGCAGTATTTT	CASSPVAGLSDTQYF
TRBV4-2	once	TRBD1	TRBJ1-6	TGTGCCAGCAGCCCCTCCGGGACAGTTAACTCACCCCTCCACTTT	CASSPSGTVNSPLHF
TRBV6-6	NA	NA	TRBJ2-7	TGTGCCAGCCAAGGGGTCAGTTCCTACGAGCAGTACTTC	CASQGVSSYEQYF
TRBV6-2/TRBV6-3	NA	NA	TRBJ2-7	TGTGCCAGCAGCCTGACCCGGGGTCCCTCCTACAATGAGCAGTACTTC	CASSLTRGPSYNEQYF
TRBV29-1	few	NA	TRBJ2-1	TGCAGCGTTGGGGCAGCACCGAATGAGCAGTTCTTC	CSVGAAPNEQFF
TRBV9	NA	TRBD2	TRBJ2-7	TGTGCCAGCAGCCCGGGACTAGCGGGGGGGCGTGACGAGCAGTACTTC	CASSPGLAGGRDEQYF
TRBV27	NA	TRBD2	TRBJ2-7	TGTGCCAGCAGCCCCAGGGTAGCGGGAACTGAGCAGTACTTC	CASSPRVAGTEQYF
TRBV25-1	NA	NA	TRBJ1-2	TGTGCCAGCAGACCCCGGGACTCATATGGCTACACCTTC	CASRPRDSYGYTF
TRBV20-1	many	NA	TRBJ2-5	TGCAGTGCTAGGTGGACACGACGGGGAGAGACCCAGTACTTC	CSARWTRRGETQYF
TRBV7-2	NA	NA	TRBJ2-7	TGTGCCAGCAGCTTAGAGGTTTCGGCCCCCTACGAGCAGTACTTC	CASSLEVSAPYEQYF
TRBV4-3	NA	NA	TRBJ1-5	TGCGCCAGCAGCCAAGATGCCAGGAGCAATCAGCCTCAGCATTTT	CASSQDARSNQPQHF
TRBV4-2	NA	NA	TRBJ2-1	TGTGCCAGCAGCCGGCCAGAGACTCCCTACAATGAGCAGTTCTTC	CASSRPETPYNEQFF
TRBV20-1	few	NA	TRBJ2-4	TGCAGTGCTAGTTCGTTAGCCAAAAACATTCAGTACTTC	CSASSLAKNIQYF
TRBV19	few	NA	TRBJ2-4	TGTGCCAGTAGTAGCGCTTACAATGAGCAGTACTTC	CASSSAYNEQYF
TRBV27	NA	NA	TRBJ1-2	TGTGCCAGCAGTTTAGTTACAGGAGGGGGTTATGGCTACACCTTC	CASSLVTGGGYGYTF
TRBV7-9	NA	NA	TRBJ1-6	TGTGCCAGCAATATACAGGGACAAAATTCACCCCTCCACTTT	CASNIQGQNSPLHF
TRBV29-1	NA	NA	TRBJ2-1	TGCAGCGCCCAGACCAGGGGCTTCAATGAGCAGTTCTTC	CSAQTRGFNEQFF
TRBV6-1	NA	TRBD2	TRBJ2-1	TGTGCCAGCAGTGCAGGGGCTAGCGGGTACCCCTCCTACAATGAGCAGTTCTTC	CASSAGASGYPSYNEQFF
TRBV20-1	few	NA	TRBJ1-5	TGCAGTGCTAGAGATTGGACTCTCGGCGATCAGCCCCAGCATTTT	CSARDWTLGDQPQHF
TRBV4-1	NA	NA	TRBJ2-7	TGCGCCAGCAGCCAAGAGAGGGGCTACTACGAGCAGTACTTC	CASSQERGYYEQYF
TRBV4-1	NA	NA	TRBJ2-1	TGCGCCGGATCCCCCCAGGATGGCGATGAGCAGTTCTTC	CAGSPQDGDEQFF
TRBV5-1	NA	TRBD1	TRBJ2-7	TGCGCCAGCAGCGACGGGACAGGTGTCTACGAGCAGTACTTC	CASSDGTGVYEQYF
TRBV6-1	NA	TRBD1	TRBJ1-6	TGTGCCAGCAGTGAACTCGGGACAGAGTTTTATAATTCACCCCTCCACTTT	CASSELGTEFYNSPLHF
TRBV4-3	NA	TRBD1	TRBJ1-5	TGCGCCAGCAGCCCGAGACAGGGTCATCAGCCCCAGCATTTT	CASSPRQGHQPQHF
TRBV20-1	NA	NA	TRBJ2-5	TGCAGTGCTTGGGCCGAAGCCCAGTACTTC	CSAWAEAQYF
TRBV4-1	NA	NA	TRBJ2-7	TGCGCCAGCAGCCCCTTTGTGGCCTACGAGCAGTACTTC	CASSPFVAYEQYF
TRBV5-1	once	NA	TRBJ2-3	TGCGCCAGCAGCTTGTTCGTCAGGGGCACAGATACGCAGTATTTT	CASSLFVRGTDTQYF
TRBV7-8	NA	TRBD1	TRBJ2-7	TGTGCCAGCAGCTTAGCGGGTTGGACAGGGCGAACCTACGAGCAGTACTTC	CASSLAGWTGRTYEQYF
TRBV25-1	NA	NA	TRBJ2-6	TGTGCCAGCAGTGGGACTGGGGCCAACGTCCTGACTTTC	CASSGTGANVLTF
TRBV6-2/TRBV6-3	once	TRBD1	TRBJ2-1	TGTGCCAGCAGCGGAGGTCCGGGACAGGGGAACAATGAGCAGTTCTTC	CASSGGPGQGNNEQFF